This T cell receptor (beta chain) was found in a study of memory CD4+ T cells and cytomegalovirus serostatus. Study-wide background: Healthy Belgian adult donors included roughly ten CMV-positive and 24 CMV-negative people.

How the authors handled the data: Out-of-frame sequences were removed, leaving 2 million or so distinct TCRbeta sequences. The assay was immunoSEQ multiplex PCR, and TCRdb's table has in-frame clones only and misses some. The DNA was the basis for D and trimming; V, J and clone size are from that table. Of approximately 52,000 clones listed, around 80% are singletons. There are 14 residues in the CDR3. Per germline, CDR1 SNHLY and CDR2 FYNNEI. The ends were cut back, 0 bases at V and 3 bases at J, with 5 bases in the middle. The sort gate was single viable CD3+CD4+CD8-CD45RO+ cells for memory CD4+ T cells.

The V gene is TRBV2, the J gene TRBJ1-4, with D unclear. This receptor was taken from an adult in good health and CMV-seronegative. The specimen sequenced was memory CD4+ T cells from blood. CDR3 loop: CASSEATANEKLFF. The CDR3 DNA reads TGTGCCAGCAGTGAAGCTACAGCTAATGAAAAACTGTTTTTT.